These 32 T cell receptor beta chains came from one sample sequenced in a study of blood T cell repertoires in COVID-19. Measured with immunoSEQ multiplex PCR; TCRdb has only the in-frame clones, and not every one. Of 200,000 to 300,000 clones listed, 75% to 95% are singletons. The sample taken for sequencing was peripheral blood. The receptor source for this set is a person between 18 and 35 years old with COVID-19, enrolled during active disease.

The rearrangement uses TRBV27 and TRBJ2-7; tentative D call: TRBD2 (5 bases). Germline CDR1 is MNHEY and CDR2 is SMNVEV (reference sequence). This CDR3 has 16 residues. Trimming cost V 4 bases and J 0 bases, with 16 bases left between them. The CDR3 DNA follows: TGTGCCAGCAGTTCCCACCTGACTACCCGCTCCTACGAGCAGTACTTC. Translating gives CASSSHLTTRSYEQYF.

The chain employs TRBV12-3 or TRBV12-4 and TRBJ2-1, with 8 positions matching TRBD2. The CDR3 has 13 amino acids. V shed 6 bases and J 7 bases; nucleotides not matched to a gene: 5. As DNA, the CDR3 is TGTGCCAGCAGCCCCTCGGGGGGGAATGAGCAGTTCTTC. Translating it yields CASSPSGGNEQFF.

The V gene is TRBV7-9, the J gene TRBJ2-5, with a weak D call TRBD2 (7 bases). Trimming left V 1 base short and J 1 base short, with 16 bases between. Per germline, CDR1 SEHNR and CDR2 FQNEAQ (reference sequence). This CDR3 is 17 amino acids long. In DNA, the CDR3 is TGTGCCAGCAGCTTAGGAGGGGGGGGTTTGACCCAAGAGACCCAGTACTTC. It yields the protein CASSLGGGGLTQETQYF. Complete variable domain (other parts from reference TRBV7-9 and TRBJ2-5): DTGVSQNPRHKITKRGQNVTFRCDPISEHNRLYWYRQTLGQGPEFLTYFQNEAQLEKSRLLSDRFSAERPKGSFSTLEIQRTEQGDSAMYLCASSLGGGGLTQETQYFGPGTRLLVL.

The CDR3 nucleotides read TGTGCCACCAGTGAACCCGACAGTTATCAGCCCCAGCATTTT. This sequence encodes CATSEPDSYQPQHF. The genes are TRBV24-1 and TRBJ1-5; TRBD1 might be the D (5 bases). Germline CDR1 is KGHDR and CDR2 is SFDVKD. Trimming left V 4 bases short and J 5 bases short, with 11 bases between. This CDR3 region has 14 residues.

There are a few counts of this clone. This chain joins TRBV11-2 and TRBJ2-7; the D is unclear. V gave up 3 bases and J gave up 2 bases, with 8 bases separating them. CDR1 is SGHAT, CDR2 FQNNGV, per germline. This CDR3 is 13 amino acids long. CDR3 nucleotides: TGTGCCAGCAGCTTGGGCAGTACCTACGAGCAGTACTTC. The encoded protein is CASSLGSTYEQYF.

This clone showed up just once. The rearrangement uses TRBV20-1 and TRBJ2-2, with 7 bases aligning to TRBD1. The junction had 7 bases not matched to a gene; V was cut back by 3 bases and J by 6 bases. The CDR3 is 14 residues long. CDR1 is DFQATT, CDR2 SNEGSKA, per germline (reference sequence). The CDR3: CSASGRGLPGELFF. The CDR3 region has the DNA TGCAGTGCTAGTGGCAGGGGGTTACCCGGGGAGCTGTTTTTT.

V gene TRBV5-6 combines with J gene TRBJ2-1; 7 bases match TRBD2. Germline V gene data show CDR1 as SGHDT and CDR2 as YYEEEE. The V and J ends lost 4 bases and 5 bases, in that order; junction bases with no gene match: 3. The CDR3 is 13 amino acids. As DNA, the CDR3 is TGTGCCAGCAGCAGGGAGGGGAACAATGAGCAGTTCTTC. Protein sequence: CASSREGNNEQFF.

The CDR3 coding sequence is TGTGCCAGCAGTTACGAGCGCGGGGCAAATGAGCAGTTCTTC. It encodes CASSYERGANEQFF. This sequence joins TRBV6-5 and TRBJ2-1; D is possibly TRBD2 (6 bases). Trimming stripped 2 bases from V and 7 bases from J, with 12 bases between. This CDR3 is 14 amino acids long. Germline lookup yields CDR1 MNHEY and CDR2 SVGAGI.

The chain links TRBV4-3 to TRBJ1-5, with 9 bases aligning to TRBD1. The CDR3 loop spans 17 amino acids. Germline-derived CDR1 and CDR2 are LGHNA and YSLEER. The V segment lost 1 base and the J segment 6 bases; nucleotides outside the gene matches: 10. CDR3 in DNA: TGCGCCAGCAGCCAAGGCTTTTGGGACAGGGTGGCTCAGCCCCAGCATTTT. Encoded protein: CASSQGFWDRVAQPQHF.

The chain carries TRBV5-1 and TRBJ1-3, with a tentative D call TRBD1 (5 bases). This CDR3 is 14 amino acids long. V was cut by 1 base and J by 1 base, with 6 bases left in between. In germline, CDR1 is SGHRS, CDR2 YFSETQ. For the CDR3, the DNA is TGCGCCAGCAGCTTGACAGGTTCTGGAAACACCATATATTTT. Encoded protein: CASSLTGSGNTIYF.

This clone has a handful of counts. The chain uses TRBV4-2 and TRBJ1-5; tentatively, D is TRBD1 (6 bases). This CDR3 spans 18 amino acids. Germline assignment: CDR1 LGHNA and CDR2 YNFKEQ. V shed 0 bases and J shed 5 bases, with 20 bases lying between them. The CDR3 here is CASSQDFVGGGVDQPQHF. Here the CDR3 DNA reads TGTGCCAGCAGCCAAGATTTTGTAGGGGGTGGTGTGGATCAGCCCCAGCATTTT.

The V gene is TRBV3-1 (or the pseudogene TRBV3-2), the J gene TRBJ2-7, with D uncertain. Trimming took 1 base from V and 10 from J, leaving 8 bases between them. CDR3 length equals 11 residues. Looked up from germline, CDR1 is LGHDT and CDR2 is YNNKEL (reference sequence). The CDR3 DNA reads as TGTGCCAGCAGCCAAGGGTCAGGACAGTACTTC. This codes for CASSQGSGQYF.

The V and J genes are TRBV9 and TRBJ2-1; TRBD1 matches 8 bases. Germline assignment: CDR1 SGDLS and CDR2 YYNGEE. CDR3 length: 16 amino acids. V lost 3 bases to trimming and J lost 6 bases; unmatched junction nucleotides: 11. The CDR3, as DNA: TGTGCCAGCAGCGCCCTCCAGGGGGCGAGGGGCAATGAGCAGTTCTTC. Its protein is CASSALQGARGNEQFF. The full variable domain, its missing parts supplied by reference TRBV9 and TRBJ2-1, is DSGVTQTPKHLITATGQRVTLRCSPRSGDLSVYWYQQSLDQGLQFLIQYYNGEERAKGNILERFSAQQFPDLHSELNLSSLELGDSALYFCASSALQGARGNEQFFGPGTRLTVL.

For this clone: The same CDR3 also results from other DNA sequences found in this sample. The chain links TRBV27 to TRBJ2-1, with TRBD2 matching over 12 bases. CDR1 and CDR2 (germline): MNHEY, SMNVEV (reference sequence). V was clipped by 5 bases and J by 4 bases; unmatched bases: 3. The CDR3 contains 15 residues. The DNA of the CDR3 is TGTGCCAGCAGTCCAGGGACTAGCGGGTACAATGAGCAGTTCTTC. Its protein is CASSPGTSGYNEQFF.

The chain carries TRBV10-1 and TRBJ1-1; 9 nucleotides match TRBD1. The CDR3 loop spans 12 amino acids. Germline V lookup: CDR1 WNHNN, CDR2 SYGVQD (reference sequence). V lost 8 bases, J lost 7 bases, and 5 bases stayed unmatched. This CDR3 reads CASLRDRDEAFF. CDR3 in DNA: TGCGCCAGCCTAAGGGACAGGGATGAAGCTTTCTTT.

The chain has TRBV13 and TRBJ2-5, with 8 positions matching TRBD1. The CDR3 covers 16 residues. The germline V gene encodes CDR1 PRHDT and CDR2 FYEKMQ (reference sequence). The ends lost 0 bases at V and 0 bases at J; junction bases unmatched: 3. The CDR3 protein is CASSLGGDRYQETQYF. For the CDR3, the DNA is TGTGCCAGCAGCTTAGGAGGGGACAGGTACCAAGAGACCCAGTACTTC. The whole variable domain, filled in from reference TRBV13 and TRBJ2-5, reads AAGVIQSPRHLIKEKRETATLKCYPIPRHDTVYWYQQGPGQDPQFLISFYEKMQSDKGSIPDRFSAQQFSDYHSELNMSSLELGDSALYFCASSLGGDRYQETQYFGPGTRLLVL.

V and J are TRBV13 and TRBJ2-7; D might be TRBD2 (5 bases). V was trimmed by 5 bases and J by 4 bases, leaving 15 bases between them. CDR1 and CDR2 (germline): PRHDT, FYEKMQ (reference sequence). This CDR3 has 14 amino acids. The CDR3 region has the DNA TGTGCCAGCAGCATCGGACGGGGTGGGTACGAGCAGTACTTC. Encoded protein: CASSIGRGGYEQYF.

The gene calls are TRBV27 and TRBJ2-3; 11 bases map to TRBD2. This CDR3 has 16 amino acids. Germline trimming cut 0 bases from V and 3 bases from J; bases unmatched to any gene: 2. Per the germline V gene, CDR1 is MNHEY and CDR2 is SMNVEV (reference sequence). CDR3 sequence (DNA): TGTGCCAGCAGTTTATCGCGGACTAGCGGGACAGATACGCAGTATTTT. Protein: CASSLSRTSGTDTQYF.

The rearrangement uses TRBV18 and TRBJ1-3; unclear D gene. V lost 5 bases, J lost 1 base, and 15 bases lay in between. The germline gives CDR1 KGHSH, CDR2 LQKENI. CDR3 length: 16 residues. DNA of the CDR3: TGTGCCAGCTCAGACGCCCGGCCCGGGTCTGGAAACACCATATATTTT. Protein product: CASSDARPGSGNTIYF.

The gene calls are TRBV6-5 and TRBJ1-5, with 7 nucleotides matching TRBD1. Germline CDR1 MNHEY, CDR2 SVGAGI. V gave up 4 bases and J gave up 6 bases; unmatched junction bases: 6. The CDR3 is made up of 14 amino acids. The CDR3 DNA sequence: TGTGCCAGCAGTTCGGACAGGTCAGGTCAGCCCCAGCATTTT. Amino acids: CASSSDRSGQPQHF.

CDR3 nucleotide sequence: TGTGCCAGCAGCTTAGGCCGGGGACAGGGGGAGTCGGAAGAGACCCAGTACTTC. Protein: CASSLGRGQGESEETQYF. The chain employs TRBV13 and TRBJ2-5; the match to TRBD1 covers 11 bases. The CDR3 spans 18 residues. Germline lookup yields CDR1 PRHDT and CDR2 FYEKMQ (reference sequence). V was clipped by 0 bases and J by 3 bases; unmatched bases: 9.

V and J are TRBV10-3 and TRBJ1-2; 9 nucleotides line up with TRBD1. Losses at the gene ends were 6 bases for V and 4 bases for J; bases not matched to a gene: 9. In germline, CDR1 is ENHRY, CDR2 SYGVKD. This CDR3 contains 15 residues. For the CDR3, the DNA is TGTGCCATCAGGGACGGACAGGGGTATCTCTATGGCTACACCTTC. This translates into CAIRDGQGYLYGYTF.

The genes are TRBV7-9 and TRBJ2-7, with 7 bases lining up with TRBD1. Germline V gives CDR1 SEHNR, CDR2 FQNEAQ (reference sequence). The length of the CDR3 is 17 residues. V dropped 3 bases and J dropped 0; count of bases not matched to a gene: 11. The CDR3 reads CASSLYPGTESSYEQYF. CDR3 nucleotides: TGTGCCAGCAGCTTGTATCCCGGGACAGAGAGCTCCTACGAGCAGTACTTC.

The V call is TRBV20-1, the J call TRBJ1-2; D not resolved. The CDR3 is 11 amino acids. Looked up from germline, CDR1 is DFQATT and CDR2 is SNEGSKA (reference sequence). Between the trimmed V and J ends, which lost 2 bases and 2 bases, there was a span of 3 bases. This CDR3 reads CSARPNYGYTF. The CDR3, as DNA: TGCAGTGCTAGACCGAACTATGGCTACACCTTC.

The chain uses TRBV6-1 and TRBJ2-7, with 10 bases matching TRBD2. Germline V CDR1 and CDR2: MNHNS, SASEGT. Trimming cost V 1 base and J 2 bases; bases outside gene matches: 5. CDR3 length: 16 amino acids. Here the CDR3 reads CASSEGSSGSPYEQYF. The CDR3 DNA reads as TGTGCCAGCAGTGAAGGTTCTAGCGGGAGTCCCTACGAGCAGTACTTC.

The V and J genes are TRBV4-3 and TRBJ2-1, with 7 bases fitting TRBD2. The CDR3 totals 15 residues. V lost 1 base, J lost 3 bases, and 3 bases stayed unmatched. CDR1 and CDR2 (germline): LGHNA, YSLEER. The CDR3 DNA follows: TGCGCCAGCAGCCAAGGACTAGCAGTCTACAATGAGCAGTTCTTC. Its translation: CASSQGLAVYNEQFF.

The chain employs TRBV30 and TRBJ1-6; D might be TRBD1 (5 bases). The germline V gene encodes CDR1 GTSNPN and CDR2 SVGIG (reference sequence). The CDR3 covers 14 residues. V lost 7 bases and J lost 10, with 20 bases in between. Written as DNA, the CDR3 is TGTGCCTCCTCGATCGTAGGGAAGGGGTCACCCCTCCACTTT. Translated, it gives CASSIVGKGSPLHF.

The genes are TRBV7-9 and TRBJ2-5; no clear D. CDR3 length: 15 amino acids. V was clipped by 2 bases and J by 0 bases, with 10 bases between them. The V gene's germline CDR1 is SEHNR and CDR2 FQNEAQ (reference sequence). The CDR3 here is CASSLSVGNQETQYF. The CDR3 bases are TGTGCCAGCAGCTTATCCGTGGGCAACCAAGAGACCCAGTACTTC. Full variable domain (remainder filled in from reference TRBV7-9 and TRBJ2-5): DTGVSQNPRHKITKRGQNVTFRCDPISEHNRLYWYRQTLGQGPEFLTYFQNEAQLEKSRLLSDRFSAERPKGSFSTLEIQRTEQGDSAMYLCASSLSVGNQETQYFGPGTRLLVL.

The chain links TRBV5-6 to TRBJ1-1; possible D gene TRBD1, 6 bases. This CDR3 is built from 13 residues. Trimming pared 0 bases from V and 6 bases from J, leaving 9 bases between. Germline-derived CDR1 and CDR2 are SGHDT and YYEEEE. This CDR3 reads CASSLGDTSEAFF. CDR3 DNA: TGTGCCAGCAGCTTGGGGGACACCTCTGAAGCTTTCTTT.

The chain joins TRBV7-9 to TRBJ2-7; unclear D gene. The germline V gene has CDR1 SEHNR and CDR2 FQNEAQ (reference sequence). Trimming removed 1 base from V and 5 bases from J, with 15 bases in between. The CDR3 contains 15 residues. CDR3 loop: CASSLVSGRIDEQYF. CDR3 sequence (DNA): TGTGCCAGCAGCTTAGTATCGGGTCGGATAGACGAGCAGTACTTC.

DNA of the CDR3: TGTGCCAGCAGCTCACGGGACTACCGGGGGGCAGATACGCAGTATTTT. It yields the protein CASSSRDYRGADTQYF. The chain is built from TRBV9 and TRBJ2-3; 7 bases agree with TRBD2. The CDR3 consists of 16 residues. From germline, CDR1 is SGDLS and CDR2 YYNGEE. V was pared by 4 bases and J by 4 bases, with 12 bases of the junction left unmatched.

In this sample, this clone turned up once. CDR3 coding DNA: TGTGCCAGCACCGCAGGGGGCGGGGAGACCCAGTACTTC. Its translation is CASTAGGGETQYF. The chain is built from TRBV6-5 and TRBJ2-5; 8 nucleotides agree with TRBD1. The junction had 6 bases not matched to a gene; V was cut back by 7 bases and J by 5 bases. This CDR3 is built from 13 residues. Germline values: CDR1 MNHEY, CDR2 SVGAGI.